The 10 T cell receptor beta chains presented below share a single source sample, sequenced in a study of long-term antiretroviral therapy in people with HIV. A v3.0 immunoSEQ assay was performed at survey level. Sequenced by immunoSEQ multiplex PCR; TCRdb stores in-frame clones only, minus some. Here the sample spans tens of thousands of clones, 65% to 90% being singletons. The sequenced sample was unsorted PBMCs, obtained 0.3 years after starting antiretroviral therapy. All receptors come from a man in his late teens or twenties with HIV.

V gene TRBV2 combines with J gene TRBJ1-5, with D perhaps TRBD1 (5 bases). The CDR3 runs 14 residues. Between the trimmed V and J ends, which lost 3 bases and 4 bases, there was a span of 10 bases. Germline V CDR1 and CDR2: SNHLY, FYNNEI. The CDR3 sequence: CASSEGRPNQPQHF. Written as DNA, the CDR3 is TGTGCCAGCAGTGAGGGACGGCCAAATCAGCCCCAGCATTTT.

The V gene is TRBV7-2, the J gene TRBJ2-7; D could derive from TRBD1 or TRBD2 (5 bases each). The germline gives CDR1 SGHTA, CDR2 FQGNSA. Trimming cost V 5 bases and J 4 bases, with 15 bases left between them. This CDR3 is built from 14 residues. The CDR3 reads CASSPRQGGYEQYF. The CDR3 DNA follows: TGTGCCAGCAGCCCCCGGCAGGGCGGGTACGAGCAGTACTTC. Full variable domain (outside the CDR3, taken from reference TRBV7-2 and TRBJ2-7): GAGVSQSPSNKVTEKGKDVELRCDPISGHTALYWYRQSLGQGLEFLIYFQGNSAPDKSGLPSDRFSAERTGGSVSTLTIQRTQQEDSAVYLCASSPRQGGYEQYFGPGTRLTVT.

The V call is TRBV25-1, the J call TRBJ1-2; D might be TRBD1 (5 bases). V was trimmed by 2 bases and J by 8 bases, leaving 18 bases between them. CDR1 and CDR2 from the germline V gene are MGHDK and SYGVNS. This CDR3 spans 15 amino acids. The CDR3 DNA reads TGTGCCAGCAGTGAAGCCGCTGACGGGACTATGGGCTACACCTTC. Translation gives CASSEAADGTMGYTF.

The chain combines TRBV5-6 with TRBJ1-2; TRBD1 might be the D (6 bases). This CDR3 has 14 amino acids. V lost 4 bases to trimming and J lost 3 bases, with 13 bases between them. CDR1 is SGHDT, CDR2 YYEEEE, per germline. CDR3 in amino acids: CASSTGGGHYGYTF. The CDR3 coding sequence is TGTGCCAGCAGCACCGGAGGGGGGCACTATGGCTACACCTTC.

The CDR3 reads CASTPGRRNEQFF. Here the CDR3 DNA reads TGTGCCAGCACTCCTGGGCGGCGGAATGAGCAGTTCTTC. The V call is TRBV27, the J call TRBJ2-1; D not resolved. Germline V gene lookup returns CDR1 MNHEY and CDR2 SMNVEV (reference sequence). Trimming shortened V by 7 bases and J by 7 bases, and 14 bases separated the two germline ends. The CDR3 covers 13 residues.

CDR3 residues: CASRLPGHKAFF. CDR3 nucleotide sequence: TGTGCCAGTAGACTGCCGGGACACAAAGCTTTCTTT. The gene calls are TRBV19 and TRBJ1-1, with D tentatively TRBD1 (6 bases). The CDR3 is 12 amino acids. Between the trimmed V and J ends, which lost 6 bases and 9 bases, there was a span of 14 bases. Germline CDR1 and CDR2: LNHDA and SQIVND (reference sequence).

The chain combines TRBV7-9 with TRBJ2-3; D is possibly TRBD2 (6 bases). Germline values: CDR1 SEHNR, CDR2 FQNEAQ (reference sequence). The CDR3 consists of 18 residues. Trimming left V 1 base short and J 1 base short, with 18 bases between. CDR3 nucleotides: TGTGCCAGCAGCTTAGTTCAGCGGGCCCGCCGAGGCACAGATACGCAGTATTTT. This encodes CASSLVQRARRGTDTQYF.

The genes are TRBV27 and TRBJ2-1, with 10 nucleotides matching TRBD2. V dropped 5 bases and J dropped 1; count of bases not matched to a gene: 8. The germline gives CDR1 MNHEY, CDR2 SMNVEV (reference sequence). This CDR3 region has 17 residues. The chain's CDR3 is CASSPRSGGASYNEQFF. The CDR3 DNA is TGTGCCAGCAGTCCCCGGAGCGGGGGGGCATCCTACAATGAGCAGTTCTTC.

The chain's CDR3 is CASSPGQEDSGNTIYF. CDR3 nucleotides: TGTGCCAGCAGCCCTGGACAGGAGGACTCTGGAAACACCATATATTTT. This chain uses TRBV13 with TRBJ1-3; 7 nucleotides line up with TRBD1. The CDR3 contains 16 residues. Per germline, CDR1 PRHDT and CDR2 FYEKMQ (reference sequence). The trim removed 5 bases at V and 0 bases at J, leaving 7 bases unmatched. Based on the CDR3 plus reference TRBV13 and TRBJ1-3, the full variable domain is AAGVIQSPRHLIKEKRETATLKCYPIPRHDTVYWYQQGPGQDPQFLISFYEKMQSDKGSIPDRFSAQQFSDYHSELNMSSLELGDSALYFCASSPGQEDSGNTIYFGEGSWLTVV.

The chain joins TRBV6-6 to TRBJ1-2; the D gene is possibly TRBD1 (6 bases). The V end lost 6 bases, the J end lost 5 bases, and 16 bases lay between the germline ends. Germline V gene sequence: CDR1 MNHNY, CDR2 SVGAGI (reference sequence). The CDR3 sequence is 14 residues long. CDR3 sequence: CASSLLERGYGYTF. Written as DNA, the CDR3 is TGTGCCAGCAGCCTCCTAGAAAGGGGGTATGGCTACACCTTC.